This TCR beta chain was documented in a study of T cells in Graves' hyperthyroidism and ophthalmopathy. Study-wide results and caveats: Within blood appeared most thyroid clonotypes that had expanded above 0.001. Ophthalmopathy was separated from stable hyperthyroidism by a 13 V-J model.

On this clonotype itself: The antigen is unknown. Just one base apart from a much larger clone, this may be a read error.

Ophthalmopathy patients showed a Clinical Activity Score of at least 3, NOSPECS grade of at least 4 and duration under 3 months. PBMCs were collected from an approximately 9.2 ml volume of fresh peripheral blood. The ends were cut back, 4 bases at V and 4 bases at J, with 12 bases in the middle. CDR3 length equals 13 residues. Looked up from germline, CDR1 is SQVTM and CDR2 is ANQGSEA. RNA transcripts gave rise to amplified TCR beta CDR3 regions. The HTBI primer set served for first-round RT-PCR of the TCR CDR3. TCRdb reanalysed the multiplex PCR reads using MiXCR and keeps one entry per CDR3 protein. Of about 59,000 distinct CDR3 sequences detected, roughly 50% appear once; the ten largest clones hold 2.5% to 3.5%.

The chain is built from TRBV29-1 and TRBJ2-3; maybe TRBD1 (8 bases). Specimen: blood. This receptor was obtained from a woman aged 60 to 75 with Graves' ophthalmopathy. CDR3 coding DNA: TGCAGCGTTGCTACAGGGGGGGCAGATACGCAGTATTTT. This encodes CSVATGGADTQYF.